The 21 T cell receptor beta chains given below trace back to one sample, sequenced in a study of vaccination and CD4 T cells after COVID-19. No antigens are known for them. An Oncomine TCR Beta short-read assay was used to sequence the DNA from cultured CD4+ T cells. Each CDR3 protein gets one entry after TCRdb re-called the PCR reads with MiXCR. The sample records several thousand distinct CDR3 sequences, roughly three fifths being singletons. Documented treatment: roughly 10-day PBMC culture with coronavirus spike peptide pools or control peptides (ViraFEST assay). Sequencing was done on a sample of CD4+ T cells from blood, cultured in vitro. The receptors were gathered from a human donor who had recovered from COVID-19.

V is TRBV20-1 and J is TRBJ1-5; D is ambiguous. Germline V gives CDR1 DFQATT, CDR2 SNEGSKA (reference sequence). Deletions cut 1 base from V and 7 bases from J, with 11 bases between. The CDR3 covers 13 residues. The CDR3 reads CSARVGLWQPQHF. In DNA, the CDR3 is TGCAGTGCTAGAGTGGGGTTGTGGCAGCCCCAGCATTTT.

The V call is TRBV20-1, the J call TRBJ2-6, with D possibly TRBD2 on 5 matching bases. The germline V gene has CDR1 DFQATT and CDR2 SNEGSKA (reference sequence). V was trimmed by 5 bases and J by 0 bases, leaving 14 bases between them. This CDR3 region has 16 residues. CDR3: CSAPSGNPSGANVLTF. The CDR3, as DNA: TGCAGTGCTCCCAGCGGTAACCCCTCTGGGGCCAACGTCCTGACTTTC.

A single count supports this clonotype. This chain uses TRBV20-1 with TRBJ2-1, with D uncertain. Trimming cost V 3 bases and J 5 bases, with 14 bases left between them. The germline gives CDR1 DFQATT, CDR2 SNEGSKA (reference sequence). This CDR3 has 14 residues. CDR3 DNA sequence: TGCAGTGCTAGGGTCCCGGGTGGAAACAATGAGCAGTTCTTC. Protein: CSARVPGGNNEQFF.

The V gene is TRBV6-2 or TRBV6-3, the J gene TRBJ1-5, with TRBD1 as a possible D gene (6 bases). V shed 9 bases and J shed 0 bases, with 12 bases lying between them. There are 14 residues in the CDR3. Germline loops: CDR1 MNHEY, CDR2 SVGEGT. CDR3 in amino acids: CASGGGLSNQPQHF. Written as DNA, the CDR3 is TGTGCCAGTGGCGGGGGGCTTAGCAATCAGCCCCAGCATTTT.

This clonotype was seen only a few times. The rearrangement uses TRBV7-9 and TRBJ1-5, with 10 bases fitting TRBD1. Germline V gene lookup returns CDR1 SEHNR and CDR2 FQNEAQ (reference sequence). With V trimmed by 1 base and J by 7 bases, 1 base remained unmatched. CDR3 length: 14 residues. The CDR3 here is CASSLEGQGQPQHF. The CDR3 nucleotides are TGTGCCAGCAGCTTAGAGGGACAGGGGCAGCCCCAGCATTTT.

This clonotype was seen only once. The V gene is TRBV7-2, the J gene TRBJ1-2; D is uncertain. The CDR3 contains 14 residues. The germline V gene encodes CDR1 SGHTA and CDR2 FQGNSA. The V gene lost 5 bases and the J gene lost 3 bases, with 13 bases spanning the gap. The CDR3 region is CASSTPRGDYGYTF. CDR3 coding DNA: TGTGCCAGCAGCACCCCTCGGGGAGACTATGGCTACACCTTC.

The rearrangement links TRBV20-1 to TRBJ2-5; D is undetermined. This CDR3 spans 13 amino acids. The ends were cut back, 1 base at V and 7 bases at J, with 13 bases in the middle. Per the germline V gene, CDR1 is DFQATT and CDR2 is SNEGSKA (reference sequence). The CDR3 DNA reads TGCAGTGCTAGAGGCCAGATCCGATCGACCCAGTACTTC. Protein sequence: CSARGQIRSTQYF.

The chain has TRBV20-1 and TRBJ1-5; 7 bases are a match to TRBD1. The CDR3 has 14 residues. Looked up from germline, CDR1 is DFQATT and CDR2 is SNEGSKA (reference sequence). Trimming at V came to 3 bases and at J to 4 bases, leaving 6 bases not matched to a gene. The CDR3 DNA reads as TGCAGTGCTAGTTTGGGCAGGGGGAATCAGCCCCAGCATTTT. Encoded protein: CSASLGRGNQPQHF.

CDR3 sequence: CASSAFWGGNQPQHF. In DNA form, the CDR3 reads TGTGCCAGCAGCGCCTTCTGGGGTGGCAATCAGCCCCAGCATTTT. J is TRBJ1-5 and V is TRBV7-8, with D unclear. The germline V and J ends were trimmed by 5 bases and 2 bases, with 13 bases remaining between them. The CDR3 totals 15 residues. Germline loops: CDR1 SGHVS, CDR2 FQNEAQ.

This clonotype was observed a handful of times. The chain employs TRBV7-2 and TRBJ2-1; D uncertain. The germline gives CDR1 SGHTA, CDR2 FQGNSA. V dropped 4 bases and J dropped 6 bases, with 10 bases sitting between them. The CDR3 runs 13 residues. The CDR3 is CASSSYIANEQFF. CDR3 nucleotides: TGTGCCAGCAGCTCTTATATAGCCAATGAGCAGTTCTTC.

Concerning this clonotype: Compared with germline, one end of the junction differs, possibly owing to a read error. The V call is TRBV7-6, the J call TRBJ2-5; D perhaps matches TRBD2 (6 bases). The CDR3 runs 13 residues. CDR1 is SGHVS and CDR2 is FNYEAQ in the germline V gene. Written as DNA, the CDR3 is TGTGCTAGCAGCCGGGGGAGCGATGAGACCCAGTACTTC. Residues: CASSRGSDETQYF.

The V gene is TRBV6-4, the J gene TRBJ1-6; D is possibly TRBD1 (5 bases). This CDR3 contains 13 residues. Germline V gives CDR1 MRHNA, CDR2 SNTAGT. Trimming cost V 2 bases and J 8 bases, with 7 bases left between them. CDR3 protein: CASSDGDYSPLHF. The CDR3 DNA sequence: TGTGCCAGCAGTGACGGGGACTATTCACCCCTCCACTTT.

The chain has TRBV24-1 and TRBJ2-5; perhaps D is TRBD1 or TRBD2 (6 bases each). The germline gives CDR1 KGHDR, CDR2 SFDVKD. The CDR3 is made up of 15 amino acids. The V and J ends lost 1 base and 5 bases respectively, with 13 bases between them. The CDR3, as DNA: TGTGCCACCAGTGATTTAGGGGGGATCGAGGAGACCCAGTACTTC. As protein: CATSDLGGIEETQYF.

The chain couples TRBV20-1 to TRBJ2-7, with 8 bases aligning to TRBD2. The CDR3 is made up of 13 amino acids. J lost 2 bases, V lost 6 bases, and 6 bases had no gene match. In germline, CDR1 is DFQATT, CDR2 SNEGSKA (reference sequence). CDR3 region: CSALLAAAYEQYF. In nucleotides, the CDR3 is TGCAGTGCCCTACTAGCGGCTGCCTACGAGCAGTACTTC.

J is TRBJ1-2 and V is TRBV28, with a tentative D call TRBD1 (6 bases). The V gene's germline CDR1 is MDHEN and CDR2 SYDVKM. The CDR3 is 14 residues long. Trimming took 6 bases from V and 4 from J, leaving 15 bases between them. In nucleotides, the CDR3 is TGTGCCAGCAGCGTTGTGCAGGGGCTCTATGGCTACACCTTC. Its protein is CASSVVQGLYGYTF.

The chain has TRBV28 and TRBJ1-2, with D uncertain. Trimming took 6 bases from V and 8 from J, leaving 13 bases between them. Germline CDR1 MDHEN, CDR2 SYDVKM. The length of the CDR3 is 12 residues. CDR3 in amino acids: CASRPILEGYTF. The CDR3 DNA reads as TGTGCCAGCAGACCAATTCTGGAGGGCTACACCTTC.

This clonotype was counted a few times. The chain uses TRBV20-1 and TRBJ1-2; TRBD1 is a possible D gene (5 bases). This CDR3 contains 14 residues. Germline CDR1 is DFQATT and CDR2 is SNEGSKA (reference sequence). Trimming shortened V by 5 bases and J by 1 base, and 14 bases separated the two germline ends. The CDR3 coding sequence is TGCAGTGCTCTCAGGGATGGCCTTAACTATGGCTACACCTTC. It translates to CSALRDGLNYGYTF.

This clonotype was observed once. The chain recombines TRBV6-1 with TRBJ1-5; TRBD1 aligns across 7 bases. In germline, CDR1 is MNHNS, CDR2 SASEGT. The V segment lost 4 bases and the J segment 2 bases; nucleotides outside the gene matches: 5. CDR3 length equals 15 residues. This CDR3 reads CASSVVQGGNQPQHF. CDR3 DNA: TGTGCCAGCAGTGTCGTTCAGGGGGGCAATCAGCCCCAGCATTTT.

This clonotype was recorded a few times. The gene calls are TRBV7-9 and TRBJ1-6, with a tentative D call TRBD1 (6 bases). The germline V and J ends were trimmed by 3 bases and 13 bases, with 13 bases remaining between them. Germline CDR1 and CDR2: SEHNR and FQNEAQ (reference sequence). This CDR3 is 13 amino acids long. The CDR3 reads CASSLEKGGPLHF. As DNA, the CDR3 is TGTGCCAGCAGCTTGGAGAAGGGGGGTCCCCTCCACTTT.

The chain carries TRBV6-1 and TRBJ2-7; 9 bases map to TRBD1. Germline CDR1 MNHNS, CDR2 SASEGT. Trimming took 6 bases from V and 3 from J; bases not matched to a gene: 3. The CDR3 is 13 amino acids. The chain's CDR3 is CASRPGQGYEQYF. The CDR3 DNA is TGTGCCAGCAGACCGGGACAGGGCTACGAGCAGTACTTC.

On this clonotype itself: The CDR3 ends on some other residue instead of the conserved phenylalanine or tryptophan, so this is likely a read error. V usage is TRBV20-1 and J usage is TRBJ2-7; TRBD2 is a possible D gene (5 bases). This CDR3 is built from 11 residues. The V end was cut by 5 bases, the J end by 3 bases, with 8 bases between. The germline gives CDR1 DFQATT, CDR2 SNEGSKA (reference sequence). CDR3 DNA: TGCAGTGCTTCCGGGGACTACGAGCAGTACTAC. It is translated as CSASGDYEQYY.